These 27 T cell receptor beta chains were sequenced from one sample in a study of beta chain features in type 1 diabetes. Study observations and caveats: All four CD4+ subsets from Type 1 diabetes patients carried moderately but significantly shorter TCRB CDR3s.

These receptors lack a known antigen. Expressed TCRB transcripts were sequenced after all isolated RNA was converted to cDNA. Clones were read by immunoSEQ multiplex PCR, and TCRdb kept only the in-frame ones, dropping some. The sample holds over 650,000 clones, over 11% seen once. Material for sequencing was naive CD4+ T cells from blood. All receptors derive from a man aged 18 to 29 with type 1 diabetes.

This clone was counted only a few times. Different DNA sequences within this sample yield the same CDR3. This chain links TRBV6-5 with TRBJ2-3; D perhaps matches TRBD2 (5 bases). V was shortened by 6 bases and J by 6 bases, with 7 bases between the two germline ends. This CDR3 region has 11 residues. The germline V gene has CDR1 MNHEY and CDR2 SVGAGI. The CDR3, as DNA: TGTGCCAGCAGCCAGCGGGATACGCAGTATTTT. It yields the protein CASSQRDTQYF.

The chain has TRBV5-1 and TRBJ2-1; TRBD1 agrees at 9 bases. The germline V gene has CDR1 SGHRS and CDR2 YFSETQ. After removal of 2 bases from V and 7 bases from J, the junction contained 7 bases not matched to a gene. The CDR3 extends over 15 amino acids. CDR3 region: CASSLTGGSGNEQFF. As DNA, the CDR3 is TGCGCCAGCAGCTTAACAGGGGGCTCTGGGAATGAGCAGTTCTTC.

This clone was observed a handful of times. The CDR3 DNA reads TGTGCCAGCAGTTTCCGGGACAGAGAGACCCAGTACTTC. This codes for CASSFRDRETQYF. The chain couples TRBV28 to TRBJ2-5, with 7 positions matching TRBD1. This CDR3 comprises 13 residues. Germline V gives CDR1 MDHEN, CDR2 SYDVKM. With V trimmed by 3 bases and J by 4 bases, 2 bases remained unmatched.

The chain combines TRBV10-3 with TRBJ2-1, with TRBD2 identical over 7 bases. V dropped 3 bases and J dropped 2; count of bases not matched to a gene: 4. This CDR3 is built from 15 residues. Germline CDR1 is ENHRY and CDR2 is SYGVKD. CDR3 in DNA: TGTGCCATCAGTGAAACTAGCGCAACCTACAATGAGCAGTTCTTC. Its translation is CAISETSATYNEQFF.

The genes are TRBV4-3 and TRBJ1-2; D gene uncertain. The germline V gene encodes CDR1 LGHNA and CDR2 YSLEER. Trimming took off 0 bases at V and 4 bases at J, with 9 bases between the two ends. The CDR3 is made up of 14 amino acids. CDR3 region: CASSQELGGYGYTF. In nucleotides, the CDR3 is TGCGCCAGCAGCCAAGAATTGGGAGGCTATGGCTACACCTTC.

The rearrangement joins TRBV7-2 to TRBJ2-3; D gene unclear. Germline CDR1 is SGHTA and CDR2 is FQGNSA. Trimming stripped 6 bases from V and 1 base from J, with 5 bases between. CDR3 size: 12 residues. The CDR3 spells CASRVGTDTQYF. The CDR3 bases are TGTGCCAGCAGGGTAGGCACAGATACGCAGTATTTT.

The rearrangement uses TRBV9 and TRBJ2-3; D is unresolved. CDR1 and CDR2 (germline): SGDLS, YYNGEE. This CDR3 is built from 17 residues. V dropped 0 bases and J dropped 7 bases, with 21 bases sitting between them. The CDR3 nucleotides read TGTGCCAGCAGCGTAGGCATCGCGTTGGGCACACAAAATACGCAGTATTTT. Translated, it gives CASSVGIALGTQNTQYF.

This clone was detected only a few times. In DNA, the CDR3 is TGCGCCAGCAGCCGGATGGGACTTAACACTGAAGCTTTCTTT. Translation gives CASSRMGLNTEAFF. The rearrangement links TRBV4-3 to TRBJ1-1, with D possibly TRBD1 on 5 matching bases. Germline CDR1 is LGHNA and CDR2 is YSLEER. CDR3 length equals 14 residues. Trimming cost V 4 bases and J 2 bases, with 11 bases left between them.

This clone was detected a few times. The genes are TRBV11-3 and TRBJ2-1, with 8 bases aligning to TRBD2. This CDR3 spans 14 amino acids. Trimming cost V 5 bases and J 7 bases; bases outside gene matches: 7. Germline V CDR1 and CDR2: SGHNT, YENEEA. The CDR3 DNA sequence: TGTGCCAGCAGCCGGGAGGGGGGGCCTAATGAGCAGTTCTTC. Amino acid sequence: CASSREGGPNEQFF.

The chain has TRBV29-1 and TRBJ1-2; the match to TRBD1 covers 9 bases. The CDR3 covers 14 residues. Germline CDR1 is SQVTM and CDR2 is ANQGSEA. J lost 4 bases, V lost 3 bases, and 6 bases had no gene match. The CDR3 spells CSVEWGQGGYGYTF. The CDR3 region has the DNA TGCAGCGTTGAGTGGGGACAGGGCGGCTATGGCTACACCTTC.

This clone was recorded a few times. The chain combines TRBV30 with TRBJ2-5; D possibly corresponds to TRBD2 (5 bases). The germline CDR1 and CDR2 sequences are GTSNPN and SVGIG (reference sequence). Deletions cut 0 bases from V and 7 bases from J, with 15 bases between. This CDR3 contains 14 residues. The DNA for the CDR3 is TGTGCCTGGAGTGTACTCCCCGGGGTAGGGACCCAGTACTTC. Residues: CAWSVLPGVGTQYF.

The rearrangement links TRBV4-2 to TRBJ2-7; unclear D gene. Germline V gene lookup returns CDR1 LGHNA and CDR2 YNFKEQ. V lost 0 bases to trimming and J lost 0 bases, with 6 bases between them. The CDR3 spans 14 residues. The CDR3: CASSQETYSYEQYF. The CDR3 region has the DNA TGTGCCAGCAGCCAAGAGACCTACTCCTACGAGCAGTACTTC.

This chain connects TRBV15 to TRBJ2-7; no definite D call. The CDR3 is made up of 13 amino acids. The germline gives CDR1 LNHNV, CDR2 YYDKDF (reference sequence). Between the trimmed V and J ends, which lost 0 bases and 6 bases, there was a span of 9 bases. CDR3 region: CATSRDPGPEQYF. CDR3 DNA: TGTGCCACCAGCAGAGATCCAGGACCCGAGCAGTACTTC.

This clone was counted a few times. The V and J genes are TRBV19 and TRBJ1-5, with D possibly being TRBD1 (6 bases). This CDR3 spans 16 amino acids. V was clipped by 0 bases and J by 3 bases, with 12 bases between them. Looked up from germline, CDR1 is LNHDA and CDR2 is SQIVND (reference sequence). This chain's CDR3 is CASSIELTGLNQPQHF. As DNA, the CDR3 is TGTGCCAGTAGTATAGAGTTGACAGGCCTCAATCAGCCCCAGCATTTT.

This clone was found a few times. The chain recombines TRBV7-9 with TRBJ1-3; D is uncertain. V was cut by 4 bases and J by 0 bases, with 10 bases left in between. The germline V gene has CDR1 SEHNR and CDR2 FQNEAQ (reference sequence). The CDR3 extends over 15 amino acids. The CDR3 DNA reads TGTGCCAGCAGCTACTTCAGTATCTCTGGAAACACCATATATTTT. Protein product: CASSYFSISGNTIYF.

In this sample, this clone turned up a few times. This chain connects TRBV29-1 to TRBJ2-7; the D gene could be TRBD1 or TRBD2 (6 bases each). Trimming removed 6 bases from V and 0 bases from J, with 15 bases in between. This CDR3 comprises 14 residues. Germline CDR1 and CDR2: SQVTM and ANQGSEA. The CDR3, as DNA: TGCAGCGTCCTTGGGGGGCCCAGCTCCTACGAGCAGTACTTC. Translation: CSVLGGPSSYEQYF.

Only a few counts were recorded for this clone. This rearrangement joins TRBV15 to TRBJ1-1, with TRBD1 matching over 9 bases. J lost 5 bases, V lost 3 bases, and 7 bases had no gene match. The CDR3 has 15 residues. Germline assignment: CDR1 LNHNV and CDR2 YYDKDF (reference sequence). The chain's CDR3 is CATSRNRGLETEAFF. The DNA of the CDR3 is TGTGCCACCAGCAGGAACAGGGGGCTGGAAACTGAAGCTTTCTTT. Full variable domain (missing parts from reference TRBV15 and TRBJ1-1): DAMVIQNPRYQVTQFGKPVTLSCSQTLNHNVMYWYQQKSSQAPKLLFHYYDKDFNNEADTPDNFQSRRPNTSFCFLDIRSPGLGDTAMYLCATSRNRGLETEAFFGQGTRLTVV.

This clone turned up a few times. The chain carries TRBV5-4 and TRBJ2-7, with unresolved D. The CDR3 consists of 13 residues. The V end lost 5 bases, the J end lost 6 bases, and 15 bases lay between the germline ends. CDR1 SGHNT and CDR2 YYREEE come from the germline V gene (reference sequence). Here the CDR3 DNA reads TGTGCCAGCAGGTCCGGGCCGCTTTCCGAGCAGTACTTC. Residues: CASRSGPLSEQYF.

This clone was detected once. The gene calls are TRBV7-6 and TRBJ1-6; 7 positions agree with TRBD1. The CDR3 has 15 amino acids. From germline, CDR1 is SGHVS and CDR2 FNYEAQ. Trimming removed 5 bases from V and 6 bases from J; junction bases left unmatched: 7. The CDR3 sequence is CASSPERQGNSPLHF. In DNA, the CDR3 is TGTGCCAGCAGCCCAGAGAGACAGGGTAATTCACCCCTCCACTTT.

The V gene is TRBV4-1, the J gene TRBJ1-5; tentatively, D is TRBD1 (5 bases). Germline CDR1 and CDR2: MGHRA and YSYEKL. Deletions cut 3 bases from V and 3 bases from J, with 15 bases between. The CDR3 sequence is 16 residues long. The CDR3 here is CASSHPPKGINQPQHF. The DNA for the CDR3 is TGCGCCAGCAGCCACCCTCCCAAGGGGATCAATCAGCCCCAGCATTTT.

This clone has only a few counts. This sequence joins TRBV7-3 and TRBJ1-1; no reliable D call. CDR3 size: 16 residues. Germline CDR1 SGHTA, CDR2 FQGTGA. V lost 5 bases and J 1 base, leaving 17 bases between the germline ends. CDR3 DNA sequence: TGTGCCAGCAGCCTTCCCGCCTTTACACGGAACACTGAAGCTTTCTTT. Amino acid sequence: CASSLPAFTRNTEAFF.

This clone came up once. The rearrangement links TRBV5-1 to TRBJ2-5; 9 bases line up with TRBD1. V lost 4 bases to trimming and J lost 6 bases; unmatched junction nucleotides: 13. Germline values: CDR1 SGHRS, CDR2 YFSETQ. This CDR3 has 16 residues. The chain's CDR3 is CASSPTDRGSAKTQYF. The CDR3 DNA is TGCGCCAGCAGCCCCACAGACAGGGGGTCGGCTAAGACCCAGTACTTC.

The chain has TRBV4-2 and TRBJ2-1; D remains unclear. V dropped 4 bases and J dropped 4 bases, with 11 bases sitting between them. Per germline, CDR1 LGHNA and CDR2 YNFKEQ. There are 14 residues in the CDR3. The CDR3 DNA follows: TGTGCCAGCAGCCCCGATGTTGGGTACAATGAGCAGTTCTTC. This encodes CASSPDVGYNEQFF.

This clone was picked up one time. This chain uses TRBV15 with TRBJ2-7, with 8 positions matching TRBD1. V was clipped by 4 bases and J by 1 base; unmatched bases: 6. The CDR3 totals 15 residues. Germline V gene lookup returns CDR1 LNHNV and CDR2 YYDKDF (reference sequence). The CDR3 nucleotides are TGTGCCACCAGCAAAGACAGGGGCACTTCCTACGAGCAGTACTTC. Its translation is CATSKDRGTSYEQYF.

This clone has just a few counts. The chain couples TRBV5-1 to TRBJ2-7; possibly TRBD2 for D (6 bases). CDR3 length: 13 residues. CDR1 and CDR2 from the germline V gene are SGHRS and YFSETQ. With 4 bases removed from V and 4 bases from J, the gap between germline ends came to 12 bases. The CDR3 protein is CASSLVGGYEQYF. CDR3 bases: TGCGCCAGCAGCCTCGTTGGAGGGTACGAGCAGTACTTC.

The chain carries TRBV18 and TRBJ2-6; no definite D call. Germline V gives CDR1 KGHSH, CDR2 LQKENI. The CDR3 length is 15 residues. The germline V and J ends were trimmed by 2 bases and 3 bases, with 8 bases remaining between them. The CDR3 sequence: CASSPIADGANVLTF. CDR3 nucleotide sequence: TGTGCCAGCTCACCAATAGCTGATGGGGCCAACGTCCTGACTTTC.

The chain uses TRBV5-1 and TRBJ2-1; possible D gene TRBD2, 5 bases. The CDR3 runs 16 residues. Germline V CDR1 and CDR2: SGHRS, YFSETQ. Trimming took off 2 bases at V and 7 bases at J, with 19 bases between the two ends. The CDR3 sequence is CASSFGISALGNEQFF. The DNA for the CDR3 is TGCGCCAGCAGCTTTGGAATTAGCGCTTTGGGGAATGAGCAGTTCTTC.